The 22 T cell receptor beta chains presented below share a single source sample, sequenced in a study of cytomegalovirus exposure and HLA in healthy donors. PCR employed 60 Vbeta and 13 Jbeta primers. Sequencing used immunoSEQ multiplex PCR; TCRdb keeps in-frame clones, though not all of them. The sample holds some 120,000 clones, around 10% seen once. Sequencing was done on a sample of PBMCs. The receptors derive from a man aged 30-40 years in good health and CMV-seronegative.

Regarding this clone: At one of its ends the junction is not consistent with the germline gene, which may arise from a read error. J is TRBJ2-3 and V is TRBV7-7; possible D gene TRBD1, 6 bases. This CDR3 region has 15 residues. Germline CDR1 is SSHAT and CDR2 is FNYEAQ (reference sequence). The CDR3 nucleotides are TGTGCTAGCAGCGTTCAACAGGGTAGCACAGATACGCAGTATTTT. This gives the protein CASSVQQGSTDTQYF. The whole variable domain, filled in from reference TRBV7-7 and TRBJ2-3, reads GAGVSQSPRYKVTKRGQDVTLRCDPISSHATLYWYQQALGQGPEFLTYFNYEAQPDKSGLPSDRFSAERPEGSISTLTIQRTEQRDSAMYRCASSVQQGSTDTQYFGPGTRLTVL.

This chain links TRBV28 with TRBJ2-1, with 9 bases identical to TRBD1. The ends lost 5 bases at V and 4 bases at J; junction bases unmatched: 9. The CDR3 sequence is 16 residues long. Germline V gives CDR1 MDHEN, CDR2 SYDVKM. In DNA, the CDR3 is TGTGCCAGCAGTGACATGGACAGGGGTTTTTACAATGAGCAGTTCTTC. It codes for CASSDMDRGFYNEQFF.

This chain uses TRBV9 with TRBJ1-4; D might be TRBD1 (5 bases). Germline CDR1 is SGDLS and CDR2 is YYNGEE. Trimming removed 0 bases from V and 4 bases from J, with 16 bases in between. The CDR3 totals 17 residues. CDR3 sequence reads: CASSVGIADGGNEKLFF. The CDR3 DNA is TGTGCCAGCAGCGTAGGGATAGCGGACGGGGGTAATGAAAAACTGTTTTTT.

This rearrangement joins TRBV5-4 to TRBJ1-1; D perhaps matches TRBD1 (6 bases). The CDR3 extends over 13 amino acids. Germline CDR1 reads SGHNT; CDR2 reads YYREEE (reference sequence). V shed 0 bases and J shed 4 bases, with 7 bases lying between them. The chain's CDR3 is CASSLVRGTEAFF. The CDR3 region has the DNA TGTGCCAGCAGCTTGGTCAGGGGCACTGAAGCTTTCTTT.

This clone was recorded a few times. The chain carries TRBV27 and TRBJ2-7, with a weak D call TRBD1 (5 bases). CDR1 is MNHEY, CDR2 SMNVEV, per germline (reference sequence). V was pared by 0 bases and J by 0 bases, with 9 bases between. The CDR3 contains 15 residues. The CDR3 coding sequence is TGTGCCAGCAGTTTATCCGACAGTAGCTCCTACGAGCAGTACTTC. Encoded protein: CASSLSDSSSYEQYF.

The CDR3 DNA reads TGTGCCAGCAGCTTGGCGGGGGAGTCCTACGAGCAGTACTTC. Residues: CASSLAGESYEQYF. The chain links TRBV5-6 to TRBJ2-5, with D maybe TRBD2 (6 bases). The last part of the DNA fits TRBJ2-7 better; the J call may be wrong. Germline loops: CDR1 SGHDT, CDR2 YYEEEE. CDR3 length: 14 amino acids.

The chain links TRBV27 to TRBJ2-7; 8 bases align to TRBD1. CDR1 is MNHEY, CDR2 SMNVEV, per germline (reference sequence). The length of the CDR3 is 16 residues. V gave up 4 bases and J gave up 6 bases; unmatched junction bases: 14. The CDR3 loop is CASSSRQGFPFGEQYF. The CDR3 coding sequence is TGTGCCAGCAGTTCCCGACAGGGGTTCCCCTTCGGCGAGCAGTACTTC.

The V and J genes are TRBV5-1 and TRBJ2-7, with 9 bases identical to TRBD1. Germline CDR1 reads SGHRS; CDR2 reads YFSETQ. Germline trimming cut 3 bases from V and 6 bases from J; bases unmatched to any gene: 16. This CDR3 is 17 amino acids long. The CDR3 here is CASSSRYRDRVGFEQYF. DNA of the CDR3: TGCGCCAGCAGCTCTAGATACCGGGACAGGGTTGGTTTCGAGCAGTACTTC.

This clone was counted between two and nine times. The rearrangement links TRBV7-2 to TRBJ1-5, with TRBD1 as a possible D gene (5 bases). This CDR3 region has 12 residues. V was pared by 6 bases and J by 7 bases, with 10 bases between. Germline V gene data show CDR1 as SGHTA and CDR2 as FQGNSA. In DNA form, the CDR3 reads TGTGCCAGCAGTCAGGGTCAGCAGCCCCAGCATTTT. This codes for CASSQGQQPQHF. Together with reference TRBV7-2 and TRBJ1-5, the CDR3 gives the full variable domain: GAGVSQSPSNKVTEKGKDVELRCDPISGHTALYWYRQSLGQGLEFLIYFQGNSAPDKSGLPSDRFSAERTGGSVSTLTIQRTQQEDSAVYLCASSQGQQPQHFGDGTRLSIL.

This clone has only a few counts. The chain is built from TRBV5-1 and TRBJ1-1; 7 bases are shared with TRBD1. Germline lookup yields CDR1 SGHRS and CDR2 YFSETQ. This CDR3 has 14 amino acids. The junction had 5 bases not matched to a gene; V was cut back by 0 bases and J by 6 bases. In nucleotides, the CDR3 is TGCGCCAGCAGCTTGGCCAGCAGGGGGTCTGAAGCTTTCTTT. This encodes CASSLASRGSEAFF.

Only a few counts were recorded for this clone. V and J are TRBV27 and TRBJ2-1, with 12 bases matching TRBD1. This CDR3 has 16 residues. The V gene's germline CDR1 is MNHEY and CDR2 SMNVEV (reference sequence). J gave up 7 bases and V 5 bases, and 9 bases lay outside the gene matches. This chain's CDR3 is CASSLFMGQGANEQFF. The CDR3 coding sequence is TGTGCCAGCAGTCTTTTTATGGGACAGGGGGCAAATGAGCAGTTCTTC.

This clone was recorded a few times. This rearrangement joins TRBV18 to TRBJ1-5; tentative D call: TRBD1 (6 bases). V was clipped by 3 bases and J by 5 bases, with 14 bases between them. CDR3 length equals 15 residues. Per germline, CDR1 KGHSH and CDR2 LQKENI. The CDR3 nucleotides read TGTGCCAGCTCACCCGGCAGGGGCGGAGATCAGCCCCAGCATTTT. Its translation is CASSPGRGGDQPQHF.

This clone was seen only a few times. The chain is built from TRBV11-3 and TRBJ2-1; the match to TRBD2 covers 7 bases. The junction had 11 bases not matched to a gene; V was cut back by 0 bases and J by 9 bases. CDR3 length: 16 amino acids. Germline V lookup: CDR1 SGHNT, CDR2 YENEEA. The CDR3 region has the DNA TGTGCCAGCAGCTTAGATCGGGGGGTAAAGAAGGGTGAGCAGTTCTTC. As protein: CASSLDRGVKKGEQFF.

This clone was detected only a few times. The V and J genes are TRBV5-1 and TRBJ1-2; 8 nucleotides agree with TRBD1. The CDR3 length is 15 residues. Germline trimming cut 4 bases from V and 2 bases from J; bases unmatched to any gene: 7. Germline CDR1 and CDR2: SGHRS and YFSETQ. CDR3 region: CASSPADRVNYGYTF. CDR3 nucleotides: TGCGCCAGCAGCCCGGCGGACAGGGTGAACTATGGCTACACCTTC.

The rearrangement links TRBV5-1 to TRBJ2-1; 11 bases fit TRBD2. Germline CDR1 and CDR2: SGHRS and YFSETQ. This CDR3 has 16 amino acids. The V and J ends lost 3 bases and 4 bases, in that order; junction bases with no gene match: 6. CDR3 sequence: CASSSMGLAAYNEQFF. The CDR3 bases are TGCGCCAGCAGCTCTATGGGACTAGCGGCTTACAATGAGCAGTTCTTC.

This clone was detected a few times. The chain joins TRBV6-5 to TRBJ1-2, with D perhaps TRBD1 (6 bases). The germline CDR1 and CDR2 sequences are MNHEY and SVGAGI. The V gene lost 6 bases and the J gene lost 2 bases, with 16 bases spanning the gap. The CDR3 is made up of 15 amino acids. CDR3 region: CASSTRGTGNYGYTF. The DNA for the CDR3 is TGTGCCAGCAGCACACGGGGTACAGGGAACTATGGCTACACCTTC.

The CDR3 spells CASSEGPETPYNQPQHF. DNA for the CDR3: TGTGCCAGCAGTGAAGGTCCCGAAACTCCTTACAATCAGCCCCAGCATTTT. The V gene is TRBV6-1, the J gene TRBJ1-5; no definite D call. The CDR3 runs to 17 residues. The V and J ends lost 1 base and 3 bases respectively, with 16 bases between them. Per germline, CDR1 MNHNS and CDR2 SASEGT.

Regarding this clone: The identical CDR3 is also encoded by other nucleotide sequences in the sample. The V call is TRBV12-5, the J call TRBJ2-5; the D is unclear. The CDR3 has 13 amino acids. Trimming removed 1 base from V and 5 bases from J, with 8 bases in between. The germline gives CDR1 LGHNT, CDR2 FRNRAP. The CDR3 bases are TGTGCTAGTGGTTTGGGACAAAAGGAGACCCAGTACTTC. The encoded protein is CASGLGQKETQYF.

There are a few counts of this clone. The chain joins TRBV11-1 to TRBJ2-3, with TRBD1 identical over 12 bases. The CDR3 covers 15 residues. The germline gives CDR1 SGHAT, CDR2 FQDESV (reference sequence). V lost 5 bases, J lost 4 bases, and 4 bases stayed unmatched. The CDR3 DNA follows: TGTGCCAGCAGCACCGGGACAGGGGGCGCAGATACGCAGTATTTT. It is translated as CASSTGTGGADTQYF.

V and J are TRBV19 and TRBJ1-2, with 9 bases identical to TRBD1. The CDR3 is 14 residues long. The J segment lost 3 bases and the V segment lost 4 bases, leaving 3 bases of the junction unmatched. Germline CDR1 reads LNHDA; CDR2 reads SQIVND (reference sequence). The CDR3 loop is CASSTRTGDYGYTF. The CDR3 DNA is TGTGCCAGTAGTACCCGGACAGGGGACTATGGCTACACCTTC.

V usage is TRBV2 and J usage is TRBJ2-6, with a possible D match to TRBD2 (5 bases). In germline, CDR1 is SNHLY, CDR2 FYNNEI. V was clipped by 7 bases and J by 2 bases, with 15 bases between them. This CDR3 spans 16 amino acids. CDR3: CASIWRVLAGANVLTF. In DNA, the CDR3 is TGTGCCAGCATCTGGCGGGTTCTGGCTGGGGCCAACGTCCTGACTTTC.

The chain carries TRBV7-9 and TRBJ2-3; 12 bases line up with TRBD2. Trimming took 5 bases from V and 3 from J; bases not matched to a gene: 6. The germline V gene has CDR1 SEHNR and CDR2 FQNEAQ (reference sequence). The CDR3 totals 16 residues. This chain's CDR3 is CASSPPGLAGTDTQYF. CDR3 DNA sequence: TGTGCCAGCAGCCCGCCTGGACTAGCGGGGACAGATACGCAGTATTTT. Combining the CDR3 with reference TRBV7-9 and TRBJ2-3 gives the whole variable domain DTGVSQNPRHKITKRGQNVTFRCDPISEHNRLYWYRQTLGQGPEFLTYFQNEAQLEKSRLLSDRFSAERPKGSFSTLEIQRTEQGDSAMYLCASSPPGLAGTDTQYFGPGTRLTVL.